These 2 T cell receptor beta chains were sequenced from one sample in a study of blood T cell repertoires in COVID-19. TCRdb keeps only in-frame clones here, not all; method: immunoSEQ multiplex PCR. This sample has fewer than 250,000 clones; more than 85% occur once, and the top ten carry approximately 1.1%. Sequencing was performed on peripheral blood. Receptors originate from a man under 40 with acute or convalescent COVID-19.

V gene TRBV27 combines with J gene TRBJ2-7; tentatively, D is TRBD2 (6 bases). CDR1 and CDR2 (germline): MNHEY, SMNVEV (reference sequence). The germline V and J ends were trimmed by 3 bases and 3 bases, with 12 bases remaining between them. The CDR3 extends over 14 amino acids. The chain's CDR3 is CASSLKGRDYEQYF. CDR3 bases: TGTGCCAGCAGTTTGAAAGGGCGGGACTACGAGCAGTACTTC.

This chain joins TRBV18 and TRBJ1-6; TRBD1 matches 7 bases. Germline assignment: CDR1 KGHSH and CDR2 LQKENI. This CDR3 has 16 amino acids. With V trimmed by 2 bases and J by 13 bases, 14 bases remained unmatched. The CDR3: CASSPEGQPVISPLHF. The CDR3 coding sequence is TGTGCCAGCTCACCAGAGGGACAGCCCGTAATATCTCCCCTCCACTTT.